A single sample gave rise to the 23 T cell receptor beta chains below, sequenced in a study of beta chain features in type 1 diabetes. Expressed TCRB transcripts were sequenced because the entire RNA isolate underwent reverse transcription. Only in-frame clones appear in the TCRdb table, and some are missing; sequencing was by immunoSEQ multiplex PCR. This sample has over 150,000 clones; approximately 8.1% occur once, and the top ten carry 0.65%. The sequencing input was central memory CD4+ T cells from blood. These receptors all stem from a man aged 18 to 35 in good health.

The sample holds a few counts of this clone. The chain joins TRBV11-2 to TRBJ2-2; TRBD1 matches at 10 bases. The germline gives CDR1 SGHAT, CDR2 FQNNGV. J was trimmed by 3 bases and V by 3 bases; bases with no gene match: 4. This CDR3 spans 16 amino acids. DNA of the CDR3: TGTGCCAGCAGCTTGCGACAGGGGGCAGACACCGGGGAGCTGTTTTTT. It codes for CASSLRQGADTGELFF.

The chain links TRBV28 to TRBJ2-3; D is perhaps TRBD2 (6 bases). This CDR3 is 16 amino acids long. The V and J ends lost 8 bases and 0 bases respectively, with 18 bases between them. CDR1 is MDHEN and CDR2 is SYDVKM in the germline V gene. The CDR3 region has the DNA TGTGCCAGCGTTCCACTGGCGGGGACCAGCACAGATACGCAGTATTTT. This codes for CASVPLAGTSTDTQYF.

In its sample, this clone was seen a few times. CDR3 sequence (DNA): TGTGCCAGCAGCCGGCGGACTAGCGGGAGTTACAATGAGCAGTTCTTC. Amino acid sequence: CASSRRTSGSYNEQFF. The chain combines TRBV13 with TRBJ2-1; 13 bases line up with TRBD2. CDR1 and CDR2 (germline): PRHDT, FYEKMQ (reference sequence). The CDR3 sequence is 16 residues long. J lost 4 bases, V lost 5 bases, and 5 bases had no gene match.

Remarks on this clone: The same CDR3 can be traced to other DNA sequences in this sample. The DNA of the CDR3 is TGTGCCAGCAGCTTTGCAGGGGAGGAGACCCAGTACTTC. It translates to CASSFAGEETQYF. The chain employs TRBV7-2 and TRBJ2-5; D possibly corresponds to TRBD1 (6 bases). The CDR3 is 13 residues long. Germline V gene data show CDR1 as SGHTA and CDR2 as FQGNSA. Trimming left V 3 bases short and J 5 bases short, with 10 bases between.

This clone was seen many times. The chain employs TRBV4-2 and TRBJ1-4; 9 bases are a match to TRBD1. The CDR3 is made up of 14 amino acids. Germline loops: CDR1 LGHNA, CDR2 YNFKEQ. V gave up 4 bases and J gave up 5 bases; unmatched junction bases: 2. The CDR3 here is CASSPGTGNEKLFF. DNA for the CDR3: TGTGCCAGCAGCCCCGGGACAGGGAATGAAAAACTGTTTTTT.

This clone was recorded at least ten times. The chain combines TRBV25-1 with TRBJ1-5; D is unresolved. The V gene lost 9 bases and the J gene lost 1 base, with 16 bases spanning the gap. Looked up from germline, CDR1 is MGHDK and CDR2 is SYGVNS. CDR3 length equals 15 residues. This CDR3 reads CASQLLGGSNQPQHF. The CDR3 bases are TGTGCCAGTCAACTCCTGGGAGGCAGCAATCAGCCCCAGCATTTT.

This clone has a handful of counts. This chain connects TRBV9 to TRBJ2-1; 7 nucleotides agree with TRBD2. With V trimmed by 0 bases and J by 4 bases, 7 bases remained unmatched. From germline, CDR1 is SGDLS and CDR2 YYNGEE. This CDR3 is built from 16 residues. The CDR3 reads CASSVAWRGSYNEQFF. CDR3 nucleotides: TGTGCCAGCAGCGTAGCTTGGCGGGGGAGTTACAATGAGCAGTTCTTC.

This chain joins TRBV7-2 and TRBJ1-1; D is possibly TRBD1 (5 bases). This CDR3 is built from 14 residues. Trimming shortened V by 1 base and J by 3 bases, and 9 bases separated the two germline ends. The V gene's germline CDR1 is SGHTA and CDR2 FQGNSA. The CDR3 spells CASSLDQGHTEAFF. The DNA for the CDR3 is TGTGCCAGCAGCTTAGACCAGGGTCACACTGAAGCTTTCTTT.

This clone showed up just a few times. The genes are TRBV7-2 and TRBJ1-2, with TRBD1 matching over 9 bases. The germline V gene has CDR1 SGHTA and CDR2 FQGNSA. The CDR3 is 16 amino acids. The V segment lost 5 bases and the J segment 4 bases; nucleotides outside the gene matches: 11. The CDR3 sequence is CASSLGATGGGYGYTF. DNA of the CDR3: TGTGCCAGCAGCCTAGGGGCTACAGGGGGCGGCTATGGCTACACCTTC.

With regard to this clone: Its ends do not fully match the called genes, so a read error is possible. This chain links TRBV6-1 with TRBJ2-5; TRBD2 might be the D (5 bases). The germline V gene has CDR1 MNHNS and CDR2 SASEGT. The CDR3 runs 14 residues. The chain's CDR3 is CASREAAGLETQYF. DNA for the CDR3: TGTGCCAGCAGAGAAGCGGCGGGTTTGGAGACCCAGTACTTC.

The chain uses TRBV29-1 and TRBJ2-1, with TRBD2 identical over 13 bases. This CDR3 is 18 amino acids long. Trimming cost V 3 bases and J 0 bases; bases outside gene matches: 8. Germline V gene lookup returns CDR1 SQVTM and CDR2 ANQGSEA. CDR3 sequence reads: CSVDSGLAGRSSYNEQFF. For the CDR3, the DNA is TGCAGCGTTGACTCGGGACTAGCGGGGAGGAGCTCCTACAATGAGCAGTTCTTC.

In its sample, this clone was seen a few times. The J gene is TRBJ1-1, the V gene TRBV28, with D tentatively TRBD1 (6 bases). Germline V gives CDR1 MDHEN, CDR2 SYDVKM. V was pared by 1 base and J by 6 bases, with 21 bases between. The CDR3 contains 17 residues. The CDR3 DNA follows: TGTGCCAGCAGTTTATCCCTCGGGGTGGGGGCGCGATCTGAAGCTTTCTTT. Translated, it gives CASSLSLGVGARSEAFF.

The chain is built from TRBV7-2 and TRBJ2-7, with TRBD1 matching over 8 bases. CDR1 is SGHTA, CDR2 FQGNSA, per germline. J lost 2 bases, V lost 5 bases, and 5 bases had no gene match. This CDR3 has 14 amino acids. The CDR3 reads CASSPMDRAYEQYF. As DNA, the CDR3 is TGTGCCAGCAGCCCCATGGACAGGGCCTACGAGCAGTACTTC. Using reference TRBV7-2 and TRBJ2-7 for the parts outside the CDR3, the full variable domain is GAGVSQSPSNKVTEKGKDVELRCDPISGHTALYWYRQSLGQGLEFLIYFQGNSAPDKSGLPSDRFSAERTGGSVSTLTIQRTQQEDSAVYLCASSPMDRAYEQYFGPGTRLTVT.

The genes are TRBV11-3 and TRBJ2-7, with 9 bases fitting TRBD1. V shed 1 base and J 5 bases; nucleotides not matched to a gene: 9. The CDR3 has 16 amino acids. Germline assignment: CDR1 SGHNT and CDR2 YENEEA. CDR3 in amino acids: CASSLGTGTGTHEQYF. The CDR3 DNA reads as TGTGCCAGCAGCTTAGGGACCGGGACAGGGACCCACGAGCAGTACTTC.

This rearrangement joins TRBV27 to TRBJ1-1; D is ambiguous. V was shortened by 2 bases and J by 5 bases, with 9 bases between the two germline ends. The V gene's germline CDR1 is MNHEY and CDR2 SMNVEV (reference sequence). CDR3 length: 13 residues. The CDR3, as DNA: TGTGCCAGCAGTTTAAGTTTACAGACTGAAGCTTTCTTT. It translates to CASSLSLQTEAFF.

This sequence joins TRBV11-2 and TRBJ2-1, with a weak D call TRBD1 (6 bases). Germline loops: CDR1 SGHAT, CDR2 FQNNGV. The CDR3 is 15 amino acids. Trimming shortened V by 5 bases and J by 2 bases, and 13 bases separated the two germline ends. The CDR3 DNA is TGTGCCAGCAGCGTCACAGGGAGCCCCTACAATGAGCAGTTCTTC. Translated: CASSVTGSPYNEQFF.

This clone showed up just a few times. The chain carries TRBV27 and TRBJ1-1; tentative D call: TRBD1 (5 bases). Germline CDR1 is MNHEY and CDR2 is SMNVEV (reference sequence). The length of the CDR3 is 12 residues. V was cut by 3 bases and J by 6 bases, with 8 bases left in between. CDR3 in amino acids: CASSFWGAEAFF. The CDR3, as DNA: TGTGCCAGCAGTTTTTGGGGCGCTGAAGCTTTCTTT.

This clone was detected many times. This chain joins TRBV7-9 and TRBJ2-3; D is uncertain. The V gene lost 5 bases and the J gene lost 4 bases, with 13 bases spanning the gap. Germline V CDR1 and CDR2: SEHNR, FQNEAQ (reference sequence). The CDR3 is made up of 14 amino acids. This CDR3 reads CASSPAERPDTQYF. CDR3 sequence (DNA): TGTGCCAGCAGCCCAGCTGAGAGGCCAGATACGCAGTATTTT.

V is TRBV19 and J is TRBJ1-1; 7 nucleotides line up with TRBD1. Germline loops: CDR1 LNHDA, CDR2 SQIVND (reference sequence). The CDR3 totals 15 residues. Germline trimming cut 4 bases from V and 5 bases from J; bases unmatched to any gene: 10. The CDR3 loop reads CASSTHDRVGTEAFF. CDR3 DNA sequence: TGTGCCAGTAGTACCCATGACAGGGTTGGAACTGAAGCTTTCTTT.

In its sample, this clone was seen a few times. CDR3: CASSSTGQGMKKLFF. CDR3 coding DNA: TGTGCCAGCAGTTCGACGGGACAGGGGATGAAGAAACTGTTTTTT. The chain links TRBV7-9 to TRBJ1-4; 10 nucleotides agree with TRBD1. Germline V gives CDR1 SEHNR, CDR2 FQNEAQ (reference sequence). V lost 6 bases to trimming and J lost 11 bases; unmatched junction nucleotides: 12. The CDR3 covers 15 residues.

The genes are TRBV4-1 and TRBJ2-7; 9 bases are a match to TRBD2. Trimming removed 7 bases from V and 1 base from J; junction bases left unmatched: 14. Germline CDR1 reads MGHRA; CDR2 reads YSYEKL. The CDR3 totals 17 residues. CDR3 nucleotide sequence: TGCGCCAGCACCCACGGCACAATAAGCGGGAGGTCCTACGAGCAGTACTTC. Its protein product is CASTHGTISGRSYEQYF.

This clone was observed at least ten times. V and J are TRBV28 and TRBJ2-3, with TRBD2 matching over 7 bases. CDR3 size: 14 residues. Germline values: CDR1 MDHEN, CDR2 SYDVKM. Losses at the gene ends were 6 bases for V and 3 bases for J; bases not matched to a gene: 6. The CDR3: CASREPGGTDTQYF. The CDR3 nucleotides are TGTGCCAGCAGGGAGCCGGGGGGTACAGATACGCAGTATTTT.

V is TRBV5-5 and J is TRBJ2-3; D is uncertain. The CDR3 runs to 13 residues. Between the trimmed V and J ends, which lost 0 bases and 6 bases, there was a span of 8 bases. The germline CDR1 and CDR2 sequences are SGHKS and YYEKEE (reference sequence). This chain's CDR3 is CASSLASVDTQYF. The CDR3 DNA reads as TGTGCCAGCAGCTTGGCGTCCGTGGATACGCAGTATTTT.